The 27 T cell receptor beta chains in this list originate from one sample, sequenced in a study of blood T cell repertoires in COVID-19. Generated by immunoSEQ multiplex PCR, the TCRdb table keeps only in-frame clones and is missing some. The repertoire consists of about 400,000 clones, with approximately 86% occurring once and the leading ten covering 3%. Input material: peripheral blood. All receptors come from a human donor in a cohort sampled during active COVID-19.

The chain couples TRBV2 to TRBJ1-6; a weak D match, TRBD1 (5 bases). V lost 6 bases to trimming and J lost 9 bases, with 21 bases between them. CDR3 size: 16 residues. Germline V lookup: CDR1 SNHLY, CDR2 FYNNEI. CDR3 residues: CASSRRSGLDGSPLHF. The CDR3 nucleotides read TGTGCCAGCAGCAGACGCTCAGGGTTGGATGGTTCACCCCTCCACTTT.

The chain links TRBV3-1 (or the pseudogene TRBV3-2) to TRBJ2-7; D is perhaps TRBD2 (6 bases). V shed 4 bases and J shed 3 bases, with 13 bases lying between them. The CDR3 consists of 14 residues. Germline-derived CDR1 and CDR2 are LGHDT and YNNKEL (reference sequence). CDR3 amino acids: CASSPGGQYYEQYF. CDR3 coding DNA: TGTGCCAGCAGCCCTGGAGGGCAGTACTACGAGCAGTACTTC.

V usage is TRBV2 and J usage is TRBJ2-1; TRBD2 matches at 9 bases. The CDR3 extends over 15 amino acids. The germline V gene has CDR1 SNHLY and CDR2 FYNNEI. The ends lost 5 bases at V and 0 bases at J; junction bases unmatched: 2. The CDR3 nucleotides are TGTGCCAGCAGTCGTAGCGGGAGCTCCTACAATGAGCAGTTCTTC. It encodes CASSRSGSSYNEQFF.

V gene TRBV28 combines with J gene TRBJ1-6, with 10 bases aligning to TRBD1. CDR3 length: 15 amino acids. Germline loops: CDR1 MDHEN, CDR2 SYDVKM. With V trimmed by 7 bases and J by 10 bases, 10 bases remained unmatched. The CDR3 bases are TGTGCCAGCAATCGCCCGGGACAGGGGACCTCACCCCTCCACTTT. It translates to CASNRPGQGTSPLHF. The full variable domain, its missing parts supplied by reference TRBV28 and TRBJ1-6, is DVKVTQSSRYLVKRTGEKVFLECVQDMDHENMFWYRQDPGLGLRLIYFSYDVKMKEKGDIPEGYSVSREKKERFSLILESASTNQTSMYLCASNRPGQGTSPLHFGNGTRLTVT.

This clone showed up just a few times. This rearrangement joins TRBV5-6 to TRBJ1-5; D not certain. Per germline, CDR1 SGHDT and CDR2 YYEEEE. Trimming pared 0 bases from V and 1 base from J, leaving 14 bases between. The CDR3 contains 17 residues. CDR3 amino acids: CASSLGPGKRSNQPQHF. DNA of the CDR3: TGTGCCAGCAGCTTGGGCCCGGGGAAGAGGAGCAATCAGCCCCAGCATTTT.

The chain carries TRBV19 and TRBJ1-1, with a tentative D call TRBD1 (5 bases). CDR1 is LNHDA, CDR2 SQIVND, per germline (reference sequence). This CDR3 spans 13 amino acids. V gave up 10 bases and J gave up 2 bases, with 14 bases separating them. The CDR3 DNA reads TGTGCCACACGAAGGGGTGACAACACTGAAGCTTTCTTT. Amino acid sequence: CATRRGDNTEAFF.

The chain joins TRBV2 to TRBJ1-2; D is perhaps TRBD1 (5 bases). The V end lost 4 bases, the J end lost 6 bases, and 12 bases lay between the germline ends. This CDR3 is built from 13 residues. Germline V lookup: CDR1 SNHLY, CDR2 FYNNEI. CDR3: CASSAGRVDGYTF. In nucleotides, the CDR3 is TGTGCCAGCAGTGCAGGCAGGGTTGATGGCTACACCTTC.

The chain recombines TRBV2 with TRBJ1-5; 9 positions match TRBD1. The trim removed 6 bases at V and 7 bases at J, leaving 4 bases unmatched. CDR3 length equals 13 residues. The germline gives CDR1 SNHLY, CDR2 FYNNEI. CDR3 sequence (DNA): TGTGCCAGCAGGGGGGACAGGGAACAGCCCCAGCATTTT. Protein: CASRGDREQPQHF.

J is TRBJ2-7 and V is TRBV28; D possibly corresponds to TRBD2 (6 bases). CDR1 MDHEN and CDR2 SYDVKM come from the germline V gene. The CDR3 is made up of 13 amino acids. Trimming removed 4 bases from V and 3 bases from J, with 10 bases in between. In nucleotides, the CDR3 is TGTGCCAGCAGTTCCCGACTAGTCTACGAGCAGTACTTC. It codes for CASSSRLVYEQYF.

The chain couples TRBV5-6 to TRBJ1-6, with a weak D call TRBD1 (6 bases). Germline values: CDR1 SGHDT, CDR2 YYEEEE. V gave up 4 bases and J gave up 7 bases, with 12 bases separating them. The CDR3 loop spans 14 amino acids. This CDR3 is CASSPRRGNSPLHF. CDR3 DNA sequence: TGTGCCAGCAGCCCCCGTAGGGGGAATTCACCCCTCCACTTT.

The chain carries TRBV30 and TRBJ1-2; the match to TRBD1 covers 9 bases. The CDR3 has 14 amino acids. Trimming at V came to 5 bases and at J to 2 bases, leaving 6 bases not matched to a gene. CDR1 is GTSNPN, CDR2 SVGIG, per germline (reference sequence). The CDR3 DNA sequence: TGTGCCTGGGGGGGGGACAGGGAAAACTATGGCTACACCTTC. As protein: CAWGGDRENYGYTF.

The CDR3 DNA reads as TGTGCCAGTAGTATAGGGGCGCGCGACGAGCAGTACTTC. Its protein is CASSIGARDEQYF. The chain employs TRBV19 and TRBJ2-7; no firm D call. Germline V gene lookup returns CDR1 LNHDA and CDR2 SQIVND (reference sequence). This CDR3 region has 13 residues. The ends were cut back, 1 base at V and 5 bases at J, with 9 bases in the middle.

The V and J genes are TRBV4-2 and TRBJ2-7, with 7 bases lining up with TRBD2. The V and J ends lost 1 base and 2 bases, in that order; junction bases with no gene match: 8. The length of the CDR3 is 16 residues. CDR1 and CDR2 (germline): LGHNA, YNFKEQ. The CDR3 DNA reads TGTGCCAGCAGCCAAGGTGCGGGAGTAGTCACCTACGAGCAGTACTTC. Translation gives CASSQGAGVVTYEQYF.

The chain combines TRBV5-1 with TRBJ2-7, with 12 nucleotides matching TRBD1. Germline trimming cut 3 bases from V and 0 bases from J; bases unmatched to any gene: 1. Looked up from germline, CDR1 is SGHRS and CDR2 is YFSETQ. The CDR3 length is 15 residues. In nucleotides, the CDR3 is TGCGCCAGCAGCTGGGGACAGGGGGCCTCCTACGAGCAGTACTTC. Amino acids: CASSWGQGASYEQYF.

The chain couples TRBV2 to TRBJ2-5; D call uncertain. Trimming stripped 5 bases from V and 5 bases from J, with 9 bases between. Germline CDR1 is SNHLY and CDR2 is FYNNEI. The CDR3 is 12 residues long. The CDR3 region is CASSPLRETQYF. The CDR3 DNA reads TGTGCCAGCAGTCCCCTGCGGGAGACCCAGTACTTC.

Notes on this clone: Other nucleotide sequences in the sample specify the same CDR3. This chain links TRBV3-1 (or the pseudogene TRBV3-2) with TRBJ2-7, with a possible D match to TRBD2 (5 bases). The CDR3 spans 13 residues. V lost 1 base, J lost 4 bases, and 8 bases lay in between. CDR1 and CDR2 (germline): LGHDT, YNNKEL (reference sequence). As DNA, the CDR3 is TGTGCCAGCAGCCAAGGAGGGCCTTACGAGCAGTACTTC. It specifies CASSQGGPYEQYF.

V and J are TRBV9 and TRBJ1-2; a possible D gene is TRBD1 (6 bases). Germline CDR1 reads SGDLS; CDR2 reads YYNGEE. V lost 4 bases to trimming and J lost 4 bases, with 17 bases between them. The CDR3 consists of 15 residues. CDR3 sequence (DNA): TGTGCCAGCAGCCCATCAGGGGTGCTACCCTATGGCTACACCTTC. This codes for CASSPSGVLPYGYTF.

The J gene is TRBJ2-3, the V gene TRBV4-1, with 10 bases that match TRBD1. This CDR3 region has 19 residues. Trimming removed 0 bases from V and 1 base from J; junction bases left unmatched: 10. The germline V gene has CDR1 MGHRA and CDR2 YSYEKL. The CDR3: CASSQDLAGTGARTDTQYF. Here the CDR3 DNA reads TGCGCCAGCAGCCAAGATCTGGCTGGGACAGGGGCCCGCACAGATACGCAGTATTTT.

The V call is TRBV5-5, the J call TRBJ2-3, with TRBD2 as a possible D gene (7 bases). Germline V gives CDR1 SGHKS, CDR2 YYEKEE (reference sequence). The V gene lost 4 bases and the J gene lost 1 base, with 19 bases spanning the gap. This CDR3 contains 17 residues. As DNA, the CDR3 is TGTGCCAGCAGCCAGGAGGAACGGGGGGCCGGCACAGATACGCAGTATTTT. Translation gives CASSQEERGAGTDTQYF.

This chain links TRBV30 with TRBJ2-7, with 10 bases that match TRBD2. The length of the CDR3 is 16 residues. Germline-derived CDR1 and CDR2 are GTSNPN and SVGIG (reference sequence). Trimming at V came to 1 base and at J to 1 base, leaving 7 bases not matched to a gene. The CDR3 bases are TGTGCCTGGAGTGCACTAGCGGGATTTGGGTCCTACGAGCAGTACTTC. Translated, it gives CAWSALAGFGSYEQYF. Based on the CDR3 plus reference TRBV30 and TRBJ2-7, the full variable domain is SQTIHQWPATLVQPVGSPLSLECTVEGTSNPNLYWYRQAAGRGLQLLFYSVGIGQISSEVPQNLSASRPQDRQFILSSKKLLLSDSGFYLCAWSALAGFGSYEQYFGPGTRLTVT.

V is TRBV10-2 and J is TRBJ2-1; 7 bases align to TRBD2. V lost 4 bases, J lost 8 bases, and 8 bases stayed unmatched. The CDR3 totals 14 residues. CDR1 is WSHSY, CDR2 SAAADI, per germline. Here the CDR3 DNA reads TGCGCCAGCAGTGGTCTTTCTAGCGGCGATGAGCAGTTCTTC. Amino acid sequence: CASSGLSSGDEQFF.

The chain's CDR3 is CASSPGGGVENEQFF. The DNA for the CDR3 is TGTGCCAGCAGCCCGGGCGGGGGGGTCGAAAATGAGCAGTTCTTC. V and J are TRBV11-3 and TRBJ2-1, with 9 bases that match TRBD2. The J segment lost 7 bases and the V segment lost 5 bases, leaving 9 bases of the junction unmatched. The CDR3 is 15 amino acids. Germline V gene sequence: CDR1 SGHNT, CDR2 YENEEA.

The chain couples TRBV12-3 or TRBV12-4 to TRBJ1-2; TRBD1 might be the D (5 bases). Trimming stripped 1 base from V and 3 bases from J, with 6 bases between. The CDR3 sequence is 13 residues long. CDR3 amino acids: CASSLVQDYGYTF. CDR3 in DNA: TGTGCCAGCAGTTTAGTACAGGACTATGGCTACACCTTC.

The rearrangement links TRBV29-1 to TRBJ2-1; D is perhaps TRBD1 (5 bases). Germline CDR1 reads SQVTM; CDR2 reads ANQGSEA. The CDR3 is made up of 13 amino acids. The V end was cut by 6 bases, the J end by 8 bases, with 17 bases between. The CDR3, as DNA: TGCAGCGTGGGGCTATTCTACAAAGATGAGCAGTTCTTC. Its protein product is CSVGLFYKDEQFF.

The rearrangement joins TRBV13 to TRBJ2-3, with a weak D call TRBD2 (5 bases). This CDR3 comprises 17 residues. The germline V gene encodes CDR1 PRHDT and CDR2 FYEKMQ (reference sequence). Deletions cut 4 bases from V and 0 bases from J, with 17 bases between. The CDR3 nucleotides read TGTGCCAGCAGCTCTGGCCAAGGACTTACTAGCACAGATACGCAGTATTTT. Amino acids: CASSSGQGLTSTDTQYF. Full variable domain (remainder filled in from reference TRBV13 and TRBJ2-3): AAGVIQSPRHLIKEKRETATLKCYPIPRHDTVYWYQQGPGQDPQFLISFYEKMQSDKGSIPDRFSAQQFSDYHSELNMSSLELGDSALYFCASSSGQGLTSTDTQYFGPGTRLTVL.

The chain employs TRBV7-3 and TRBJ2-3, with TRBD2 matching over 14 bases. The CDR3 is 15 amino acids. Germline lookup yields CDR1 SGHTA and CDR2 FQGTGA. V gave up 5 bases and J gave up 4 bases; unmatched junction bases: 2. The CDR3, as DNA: TGTGCCAGCAGCAAGACTAGCGGGGGGGCAGATACGCAGTATTTT. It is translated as CASSKTSGGADTQYF.

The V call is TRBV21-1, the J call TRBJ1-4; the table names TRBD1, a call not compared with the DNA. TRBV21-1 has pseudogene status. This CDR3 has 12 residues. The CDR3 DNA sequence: TGTGCCAGGGGCCCCCCAGGGGAAAAACTGTTTTTT. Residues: CARGPPGEKLFF.